The text below deals with one T cell receptor (beta chain). Its target is not known. This record belongs to a study of blood T cells in healthy people across ages. Overall study results and limits: Diversity of TCR beta per million T cells declined in a roughly linear way with age. Aged donors had fewer naive CD4+ cells and lower diversity than long-lived donors.

A sample-barcoded 5' primer and a J-beta primer mix were used in a second PCR of about 7 to 11 cycles. Using its own MiXCR run on the 5' RACE reads, TCRdb lists one record per CDR3 protein. This table holds hundreds of thousands of distinct CDR3 sequences, about 25% found once. The data were also submitted as part of a second study, on T cells of mothers and their children.

Sample: blood. This clonotype was obtained from a boy between 5 and 17 years old in good health.

CDR3 nucleotides: TGTGCCAGCAGCCAAAGATCGGGGGGCACAGATACGCAGTATTTT. Translated, it gives CASSQRSGGTDTQYF. The chain recombines TRBV14 with TRBJ2-3, with a weak D call TRBD2 (6 bases). This CDR3 spans 15 amino acids. V lost 2 bases to trimming and J lost 1 base, with 10 bases between them. Germline lookup yields CDR1 SGHDN and CDR2 FVKESK. The variable domain in full, with the rest retrieved from reference TRBV14 and TRBJ2-3, is EAGVTQFPSHSVIEKGQTVTLRCDPISGHDNLYWYRRVMGKEIKFLLHFVKESKQDESGMPNNRFLAERTGGTYSTLKVQPAELEDSGVYFCASSQRSGGTDTQYFGPGTRLTVL.